This T cell receptor beta chain was captured by sequencing in a study of cytomegalovirus exposure and HLA in healthy donors. General study points: TRBV6-2, TRBV6-3 and some other V segments were excluded as indistinguishable.

The primer mix had 60 Vbeta and 13 Jbeta primers. Data came from immunoSEQ multiplex PCR; TCRdb stores just in-frame clones and leaves some out. The sample yields around 160,000 clones, roughly 75% seen once. Regarding this clone: Its antigen is undetermined.

Trimming took 4 bases from V and 1 from J; bases not matched to a gene: 14. The CDR3 contains 18 residues. Germline values: CDR1 SGHDN, CDR2 FVKESK. This sequence joins TRBV14 and TRBJ1-1, with TRBD1 identical over 8 bases. This sequence originates from a woman in her thirties or forties in good health and CMV-seropositive. The source material was PBMCs. CDR3 protein: CASSLPRGTGRKNTEAFF. The CDR3 region has the DNA TGTGCCAGCAGCCTACCCCGGGGGACAGGACGAAAGAACACTGAAGCTTTCTTT.